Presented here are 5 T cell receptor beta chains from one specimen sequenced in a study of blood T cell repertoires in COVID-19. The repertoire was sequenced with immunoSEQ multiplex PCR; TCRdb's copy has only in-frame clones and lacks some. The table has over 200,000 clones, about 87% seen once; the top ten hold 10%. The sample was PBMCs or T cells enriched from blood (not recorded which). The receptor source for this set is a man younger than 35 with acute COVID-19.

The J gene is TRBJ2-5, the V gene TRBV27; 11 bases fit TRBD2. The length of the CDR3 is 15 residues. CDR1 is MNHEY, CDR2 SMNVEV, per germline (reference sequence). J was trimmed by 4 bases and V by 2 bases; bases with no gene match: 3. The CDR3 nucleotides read TGTGCCAGCAGTTTAGGGCTAGCGGGAGGAGAGACCCAGTACTTC. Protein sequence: CASSLGLAGGETQYF.

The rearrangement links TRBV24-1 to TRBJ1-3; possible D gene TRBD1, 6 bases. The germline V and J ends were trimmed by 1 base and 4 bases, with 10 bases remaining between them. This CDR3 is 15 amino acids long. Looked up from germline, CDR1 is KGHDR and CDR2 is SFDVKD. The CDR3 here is CATSDFSTGGNTIYF. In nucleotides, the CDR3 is TGTGCCACCAGTGATTTCTCGACAGGAGGAAACACCATATATTTT.

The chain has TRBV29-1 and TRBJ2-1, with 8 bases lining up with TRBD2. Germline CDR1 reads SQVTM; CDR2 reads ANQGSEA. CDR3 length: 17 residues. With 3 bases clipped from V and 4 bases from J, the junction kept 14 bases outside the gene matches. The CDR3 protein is CSVEEGLTSGLYNEQFF. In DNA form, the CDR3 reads TGCAGCGTTGAGGAGGGCCTTACTAGCGGACTGTACAATGAGCAGTTCTTC.

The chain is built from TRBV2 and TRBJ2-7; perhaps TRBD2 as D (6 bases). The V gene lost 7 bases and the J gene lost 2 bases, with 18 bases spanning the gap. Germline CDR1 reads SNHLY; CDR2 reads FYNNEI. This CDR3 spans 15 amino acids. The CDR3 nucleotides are TGTGCCAGCAAAGAGTGGCGGGATCAAACCTACGAGCAGTACTTC. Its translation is CASKEWRDQTYEQYF.

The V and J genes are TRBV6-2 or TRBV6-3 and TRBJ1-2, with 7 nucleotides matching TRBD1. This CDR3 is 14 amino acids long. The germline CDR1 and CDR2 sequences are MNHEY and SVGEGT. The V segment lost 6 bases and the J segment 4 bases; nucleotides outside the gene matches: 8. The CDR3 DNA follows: TGTGCCAGCAGCTCTGGGACAGACAGCTATGGCTACACCTTC. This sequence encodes CASSSGTDSYGYTF.